This TCR beta chain is from a study of regulatory T cells. Study outcomes and limitations: Hydrophobic residues at CDR3 positions 6 and 7 were enriched in conventional CD4+ T cells of CD3G-deficient patients.

The PCR used 52 TRBV and 13 TRBJ primers. Profiled with immunoSEQ multiplex PCR; TCRdb holds only in-frame clones, not every one. This repertoire shows some 38,000 clones, 70% to 90% found once; its top ten account for over 2%. Germline values: CDR1 MNHEY, CDR2 SMNVEV (reference sequence). With V trimmed by 6 bases and J by 4 bases, 7 bases remained unmatched. The CDR3 contains 15 residues. Patients, 2 to 39 years old, had expanded memory T-cell proportions. Sorting split CD4+ cells into CD25-high CD127-low Tregs and CD25-low CD127-high conventional T cells. As regards this clone: The antigen remains unidentified.

This sequence originates from a young adult with CD3G deficiency. The chain joins TRBV27 to TRBJ2-7; 12 bases match TRBD1. Sequenced input: conventional CD4+ T cells sorted from blood. This CDR3 is CASRALGQGAYEQYF. For the CDR3, the DNA is TGTGCCAGCAGGGCCCTGGGACAGGGGGCGTACGAGCAGTACTTC.